Sequencing of this T cell receptor beta chain was carried out in a study of type 1 regulatory T cells. Across the whole study: An in vitro protocol generated T-allo10, a Tr1-enriched, alloantigen-specific CD4 T cell product.

TCRdb redid the calling of the reads with MiXCR, one entry per CDR3 protein. Of 80,000 to 100,000 distinct CDR3 sequences in the sample, 25% to 40% were seen once. Germline V gene data show CDR1 as MGHRA and CDR2 as YSYEKL. The V gene lost 0 bases and the J gene lost 2 bases, with 14 bases spanning the gap. The CDR3 consists of 17 residues. This clonotype was detected a few times. The genes are TRBV4-1 and TRBJ2-1; D remains unclear. The TCR sequence derives from a human donor in good health. The sequencing input was CD4+ T cells, either the whole sample or a sorted fraction (not recorded which). The CDR3 DNA reads TGCGCCAGCAGCCAAGATCATGAGACTTACCCCTACAATGAGCAGTTCTTC. Amino acid sequence: CASSQDHETYPYNEQFF.